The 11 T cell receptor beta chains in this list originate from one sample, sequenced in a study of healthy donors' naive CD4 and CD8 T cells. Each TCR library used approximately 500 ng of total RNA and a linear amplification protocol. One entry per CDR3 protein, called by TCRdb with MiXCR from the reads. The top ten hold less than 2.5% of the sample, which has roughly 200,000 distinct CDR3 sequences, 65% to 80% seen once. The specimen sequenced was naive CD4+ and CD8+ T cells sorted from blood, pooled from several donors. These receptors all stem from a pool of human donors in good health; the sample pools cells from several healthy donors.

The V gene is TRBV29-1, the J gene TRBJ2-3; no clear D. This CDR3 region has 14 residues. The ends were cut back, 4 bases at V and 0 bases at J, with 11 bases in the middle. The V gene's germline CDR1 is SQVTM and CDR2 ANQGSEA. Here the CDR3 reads CSVGKATSTDTQYF. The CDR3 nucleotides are TGCAGCGTTGGGAAGGCGACTAGCACAGATACGCAGTATTTT.

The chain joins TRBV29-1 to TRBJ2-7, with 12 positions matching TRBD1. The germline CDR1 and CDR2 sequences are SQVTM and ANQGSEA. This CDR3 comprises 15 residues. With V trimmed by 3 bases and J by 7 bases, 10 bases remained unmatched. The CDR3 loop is CSVDGAGTGGEEQYF. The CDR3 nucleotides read TGCAGCGTTGATGGGGCCGGGACAGGGGGCGAGGAGCAGTACTTC.

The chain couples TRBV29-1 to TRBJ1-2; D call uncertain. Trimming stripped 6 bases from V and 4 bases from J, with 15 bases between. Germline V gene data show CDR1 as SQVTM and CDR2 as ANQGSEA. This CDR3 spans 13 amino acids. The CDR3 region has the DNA TGCAGCGTCGCCCTTGCAGGTGCCTATGGCTACACCTTC. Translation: CSVALAGAYGYTF.

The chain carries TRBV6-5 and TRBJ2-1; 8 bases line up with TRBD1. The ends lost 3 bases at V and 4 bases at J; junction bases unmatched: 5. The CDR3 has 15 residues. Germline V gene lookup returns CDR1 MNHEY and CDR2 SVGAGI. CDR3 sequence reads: CASSYSRQGYNEQFF. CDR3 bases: TGTGCCAGCAGTTATTCCCGACAGGGGTACAATGAGCAGTTCTTC.

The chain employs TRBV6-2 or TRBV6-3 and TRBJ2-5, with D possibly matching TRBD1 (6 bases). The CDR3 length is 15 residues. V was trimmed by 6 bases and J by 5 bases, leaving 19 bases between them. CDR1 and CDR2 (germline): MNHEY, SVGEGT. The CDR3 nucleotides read TGTGCCAGCAGCCACTGGGTCAGGGGCCAGGAGACCCAGTACTTC. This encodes CASSHWVRGQETQYF.

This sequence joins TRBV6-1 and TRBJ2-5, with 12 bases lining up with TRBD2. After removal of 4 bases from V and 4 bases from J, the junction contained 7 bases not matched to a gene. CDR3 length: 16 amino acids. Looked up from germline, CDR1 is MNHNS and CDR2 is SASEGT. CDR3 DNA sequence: TGTGCCAGCAGTGGGATACTAGCGGGGGGCGGAGAGACCCAGTACTTC. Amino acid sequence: CASSGILAGGGETQYF.

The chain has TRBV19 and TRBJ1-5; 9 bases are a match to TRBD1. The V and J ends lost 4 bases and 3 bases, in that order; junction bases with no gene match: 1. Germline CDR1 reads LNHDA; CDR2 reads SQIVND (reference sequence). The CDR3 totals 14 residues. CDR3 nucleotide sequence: TGTGCCAGTAGTAGGACAGGGGACAATCAGCCCCAGCATTTT. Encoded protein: CASSRTGDNQPQHF.

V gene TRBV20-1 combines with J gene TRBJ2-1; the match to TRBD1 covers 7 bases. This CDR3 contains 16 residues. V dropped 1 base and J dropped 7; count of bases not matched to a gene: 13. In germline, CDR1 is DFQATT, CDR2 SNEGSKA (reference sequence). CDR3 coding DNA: TGCAGTGCTAGAGTGGCCCCTCAGGACAGGATGAATGAGCAGTTCTTC. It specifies CSARVAPQDRMNEQFF.

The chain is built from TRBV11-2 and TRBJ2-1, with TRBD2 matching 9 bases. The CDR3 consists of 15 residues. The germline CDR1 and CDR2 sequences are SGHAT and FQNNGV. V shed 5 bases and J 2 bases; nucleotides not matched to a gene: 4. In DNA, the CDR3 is TGTGCCAGCAGCGCCGGGACTAGCCCCTACAATGAGCAGTTCTTC. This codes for CASSAGTSPYNEQFF.

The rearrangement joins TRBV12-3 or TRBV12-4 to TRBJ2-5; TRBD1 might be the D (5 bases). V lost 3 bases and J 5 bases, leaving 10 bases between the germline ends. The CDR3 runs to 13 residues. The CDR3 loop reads CASSLGQGETQYF. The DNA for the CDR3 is TGTGCCAGCAGTTTGGGGCAGGGCGAGACCCAGTACTTC.

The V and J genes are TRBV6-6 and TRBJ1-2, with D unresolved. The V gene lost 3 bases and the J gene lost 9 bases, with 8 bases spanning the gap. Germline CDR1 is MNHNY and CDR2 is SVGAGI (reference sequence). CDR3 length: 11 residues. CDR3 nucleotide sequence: TGTGCCAGCAGTTATGGTTTGAGCTACACCTTC. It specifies CASSYGLSYTF.